This T cell receptor (beta chain) appears in the sequencing data of a study of molecular identifiers for immune sequencing clone quantification. Looked up from germline, CDR1 is SGHTA and CDR2 is FQGNSA. This CDR3 comprises 14 residues. Trimming stripped 3 bases from V and 2 bases from J, with 11 bases between. Naive CD8 T cells underwent sorting with the CD8+CD4-CCR7+CD45RA+ definition. Overall study results and limits: Researchers reportedly could pick up spiked Jurkat TCR RNA from one cell mixed into about a million naive cells.

There are many counts of this clonotype. What it recognizes is unknown. TCRdb ran MiXCR on the PCR reads and lists one entry per CDR3 protein. The data show roughly 320,000 distinct CDR3 sequences, with roughly a quarter seen just once and 0.65% to 0.75% held by the top ten. This chain uses TRBV7-2 with TRBJ2-7; the D is unclear. This clonotype originated in a human donor in good health. Some libraries in this study had Jurkat cell RNA spiked in. Sequenced sample: naive CD8+ T cells from blood, with Jurkat cell RNA spiked in. Subset meaning: FACS-sorted CD8+CD4-CCR7+CD45RA+ naive T cells. The CDR3 sequence: CASSLAGAAYEQYF. Here the CDR3 DNA reads TGTGCCAGCAGCTTGGCAGGTGCGGCCTACGAGCAGTACTTC.